These T cell receptor beta chains were read from a single sample in a study of blood T cell repertoires in COVID-19. Generated by immunoSEQ multiplex PCR, the TCRdb table keeps only in-frame clones and is missing some. This table holds 75,000 to 100,000 clones, around nine tenths found once. Sequenced input: peripheral blood. All receptors derive from a man in his 60s with acute or convalescent COVID-19. Both conserved end residues are trimmed from each CDR3.

j_gene,v_gene,CDR3aa
TRBJ2-1,TRBV6-6,ASSLGRGAYNEQF
TRBJ1-1,TRBV11-2,ASSSLTGMNTEAF
TRBJ1-1,TRBV6-2/TRBV6-3,ASSYSTGVGSEAF
TRBJ2-5,TRBV4-3,ASSHGIPPETQY
TRBJ1-2,TRBV27,ASSFAGRGFGYGYT
TRBJ1-2,TRBV19,ASSIAIGETGGDYGYT
TRBJ1-4,TRBV19,ASTPGQGDEKLF
TRBJ1-1,TRBV11-2,TSSLVEDGTEAF
TRBJ2-7,TRBV11-2,ASSLPGDRSYEQY
TRBJ1-5,TRBV29-1,SVVDSSGPQH
TRBJ1-1,TRBV5-4,ASSFGNTEAF
TRBJ2-2,TRBV18,ASSPRQNGELF
TRBJ1-2,TRBV4-1,ASSQDQTPNYGYT
TRBJ2-5,TRBV14,ASSHLARGETQY
TRBJ1-1,TRBV7-2,ASSLRRQTEAF
TRBJ2-3,TRBV2,ASGASDVDTQY